This TCR beta chain derives from a study of early T cells in non-severe SARS-CoV-2 infection. TCRdb used MiXCR to reprocess the 5' RACE reads, holding one entry per CDR3 protein. The table records roughly 23,000 distinct CDR3 sequences, more than 5% of them present only once. Ten or more counts support this clonotype. Germline CDR1 SQVTM, CDR2 ANQGSEA. The CDR3 runs to 12 residues. V was trimmed by 6 bases and J by 1 base, leaving 8 bases between them. The sequence was obtained from an adult who was a healthcare worker with PCR-confirmed SARS-CoV-2 infection or an uninfected control (not recorded which). The sample was whole blood, taken at baseline. The V and J genes are TRBV29-1 and TRBJ2-3; D gene ambiguous. The CDR3 DNA sequence: TGCAGCGTAGACCTGGGCACAGATACGCAGTATTTT. Translation gives CSVDLGTDTQYF.